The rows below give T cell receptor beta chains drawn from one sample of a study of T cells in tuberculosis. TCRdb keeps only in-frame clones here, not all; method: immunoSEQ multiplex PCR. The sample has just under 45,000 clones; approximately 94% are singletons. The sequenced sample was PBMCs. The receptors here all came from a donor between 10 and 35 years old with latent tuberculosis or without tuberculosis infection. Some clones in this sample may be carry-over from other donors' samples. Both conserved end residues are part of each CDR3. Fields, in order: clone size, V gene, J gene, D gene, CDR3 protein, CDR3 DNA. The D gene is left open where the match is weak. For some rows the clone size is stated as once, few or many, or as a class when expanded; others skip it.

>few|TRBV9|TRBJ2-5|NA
CASSVAGLQAQETQYF
TGTGCCAGCAGCGTAGCGGGACTTCAAGCTCAAGAGACCCAGTACTTC
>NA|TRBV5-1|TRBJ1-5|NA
CASSLEGTRNQPQHF
TGCGCCAGCAGCTTGGAGGGGACTCGCAATCAGCCCCAGCATTTT
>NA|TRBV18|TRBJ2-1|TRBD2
CASSPGRLAGGEQFF
TGTGCCAGCTCACCAGGTAGACTAGCGGGAGGTGAGCAGTTCTTC
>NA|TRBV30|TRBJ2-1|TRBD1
CAWSVLDRGLYNEQFF
TGTGCCTGGAGTGTACTGGACAGGGGGCTTTACAATGAGCAGTTCTTC
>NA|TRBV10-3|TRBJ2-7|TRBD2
CAISESRLAGVIDEQYF
TGTGCCATCAGTGAGTCCAGGCTAGCGGGAGTCATCGACGAGCAGTACTTC
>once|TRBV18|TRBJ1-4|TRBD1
CASSPNQGAGEKLFF
TGTGCCAGCTCACCCAATCAGGGGGCTGGTGAAAAACTGTTTTTT
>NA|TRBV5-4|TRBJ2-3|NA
CASSPDRRTDTQYF
TGTGCCAGCAGCCCCGACAGGCGGACAGATACGCAGTATTTT
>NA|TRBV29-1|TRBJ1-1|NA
CSVDLHARAGYRTEAFF
TGCAGCGTTGACTTACACGCAAGAGCAGGGTACAGGACTGAAGCTTTCTTT
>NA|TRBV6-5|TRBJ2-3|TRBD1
CASSLRDRGTQYF
TGTGCCAGCAGCCTCCGGGACAGGGGAACGCAGTATTTT
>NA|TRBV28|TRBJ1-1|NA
CASSPVLPRGSAFF
TGTGCCAGCAGTCCCGTTCTTCCGCGGGGGTCTGCTTTCTTT
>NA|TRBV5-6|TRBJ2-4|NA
CASSLPKVLGGKNIQYF
TGTGCCAGCAGCTTGCCTAAAGTCCTAGGGGGCAAAAACATTCAGTACTTC
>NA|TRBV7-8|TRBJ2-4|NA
CASNRGGPKNIQYF
TGTGCCAGCAACCGAGGGGGACCCAAAAACATTCAGTACTTC
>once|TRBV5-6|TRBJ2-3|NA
CASSLVSGDSTDTQYF
TGTGCCAGCAGCTTGGTGTCAGGGGATTCCACAGATACGCAGTATTTT
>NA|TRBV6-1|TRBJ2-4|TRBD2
CASSGHGTSVVAKNIQYF
TGTGCCAGCAGTGGGCACGGGACTAGCGTGGTAGCCAAAAACATTCAGTACTTC
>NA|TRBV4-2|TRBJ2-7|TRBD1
CASSRAGTGDYEQYF
TGTGCCAGCAGCCGAGCCGGGACAGGGGACTACGAGCAGTACTTC
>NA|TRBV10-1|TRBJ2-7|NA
CASSDNSYEQYF
TGCGCCAGCAGTGATAACAGCTACGAGCAGTACTTC
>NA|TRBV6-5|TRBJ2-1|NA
CASSLAESSYNEQFF
TGTGCCAGCAGTTTAGCGGAGAGCTCCTACAATGAGCAGTTCTTC
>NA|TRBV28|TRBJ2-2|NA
CASSLHSHTGELFF
TGTGCCAGCAGTTTACATAGTCACACCGGGGAGCTGTTTTTT
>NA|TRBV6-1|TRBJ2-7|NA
CASSTITSYEQYF
TGTGCCAGCAGTACAATAACGTCCTACGAGCAGTACTTC
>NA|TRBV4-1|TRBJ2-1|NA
CASSQEPQPGYNEQFF
TGCGCCAGCAGCCAAGAACCCCAACCGGGCTACAATGAGCAGTTCTTC
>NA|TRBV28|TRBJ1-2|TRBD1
CASSRPGQGHYTF
TGTGCCAGCAGTCGTCCGGGACAGGGCCACTACACCTTC
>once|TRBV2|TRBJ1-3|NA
CATLLDSSGNTIYF
TGTGCCACCCTCCTGGACAGCTCTGGAAACACCATATATTTT
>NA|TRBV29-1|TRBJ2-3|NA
CSVELSHEGDTQYF
TGCAGCGTTGAACTCAGCCATGAGGGAGATACGCAGTATTTT
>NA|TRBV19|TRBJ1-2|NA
CASSIGDGYTF
TGTGCCAGTAGTATCGGTGATGGCTACACCTTC
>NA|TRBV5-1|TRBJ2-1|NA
CASRSRDLLYNEQFF
TGCGCCAGCCGCTCCCGGGACTTATTATACAATGAGCAGTTCTTC
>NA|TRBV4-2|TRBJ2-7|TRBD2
CASSQGIRGLAGDEQYF
TGTGCCAGCAGCCAAGGAATTCGGGGACTAGCGGGAGACGAGCAGTACTTC
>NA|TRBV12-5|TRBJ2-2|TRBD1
CASGWGQGNTGELFF
TGTGCTAGTGGTTGGGGACAGGGGAACACCGGGGAGCTGTTTTTT
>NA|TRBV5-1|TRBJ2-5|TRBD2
CASHLGTSGGEETQYF
TGCGCCAGCCACTTAGGGACTAGCGGGGGAGAAGAGACCCAGTACTTC
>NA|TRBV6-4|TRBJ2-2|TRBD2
CASSGGLAGEENTGELFF
TGTGCCAGCAGTGGCGGACTAGCGGGAGAAGAGAACACCGGGGAGCTGTTTTTT
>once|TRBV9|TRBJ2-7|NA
CASSVRDKSYEQYF
TGTGCCAGCAGCGTCCGGGACAAGTCCTACGAGCAGTACTTC
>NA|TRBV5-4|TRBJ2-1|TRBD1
CASSWGQANEQFF
TGTGCCAGCAGCTGGGGACAGGCCAATGAGCAGTTCTTC
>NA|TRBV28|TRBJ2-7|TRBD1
CAIQTGTGYHEQYF
TGTGCCATTCAAACCGGGACAGGGTACCACGAGCAGTACTTC
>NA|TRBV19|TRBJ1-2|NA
CASNPGGLSYGYTF
TGTGCCAGTAACCCAGGTGGCCTCAGCTATGGCTACACCTTC
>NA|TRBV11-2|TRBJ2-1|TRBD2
CASSHRGGRGNEQFF
TGTGCCAGCAGCCACCGGGGGGGTAGGGGCAATGAGCAGTTCTTC
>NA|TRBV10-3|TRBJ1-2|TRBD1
CAISESVTGFGGYTF
TGTGCCATCAGTGAGTCGGTGACAGGGTTTGGTGGCTACACCTTC
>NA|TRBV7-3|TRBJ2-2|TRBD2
CASSLTGLAGEGGELFF
TGTGCCAGCAGCCTAACAGGACTAGCGGGAGAGGGCGGGGAGCTGTTTTTT
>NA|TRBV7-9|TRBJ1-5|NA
CASSLQGRQPQHF
TGTGCCAGCAGCTTACAGGGGCGACAGCCCCAGCATTTT
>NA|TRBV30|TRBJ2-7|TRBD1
CACRDREIYEQYF
TGTGCCTGCCGGGACAGGGAGATCTACGAGCAGTACTTC
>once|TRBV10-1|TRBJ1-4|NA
CASSPAGSFEKLFF
TGCGCCAGCAGCCCCGCGGGGTCTTTTGAAAAACTGTTTTTT
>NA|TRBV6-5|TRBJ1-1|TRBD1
CASSDGDSLEAFF
TGTGCCAGCAGCGACGGGGACAGCCTAGAAGCTTTCTTT
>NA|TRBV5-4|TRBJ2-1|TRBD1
CASSSPGDRAYNEQFF
TGTGCCAGCAGCTCACCGGGGGACAGGGCCTACAATGAGCAGTTCTTC
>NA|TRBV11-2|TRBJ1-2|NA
CASSSLDSRAPNYGYTF
TGTGCCAGCAGCTCCTTGGACAGTCGCGCCCCGAACTATGGCTACACCTTC
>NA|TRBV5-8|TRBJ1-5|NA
CASSRNRADQPQHF
TGTGCCAGCAGCCGGAACAGGGCGGATCAGCCCCAGCATTTT